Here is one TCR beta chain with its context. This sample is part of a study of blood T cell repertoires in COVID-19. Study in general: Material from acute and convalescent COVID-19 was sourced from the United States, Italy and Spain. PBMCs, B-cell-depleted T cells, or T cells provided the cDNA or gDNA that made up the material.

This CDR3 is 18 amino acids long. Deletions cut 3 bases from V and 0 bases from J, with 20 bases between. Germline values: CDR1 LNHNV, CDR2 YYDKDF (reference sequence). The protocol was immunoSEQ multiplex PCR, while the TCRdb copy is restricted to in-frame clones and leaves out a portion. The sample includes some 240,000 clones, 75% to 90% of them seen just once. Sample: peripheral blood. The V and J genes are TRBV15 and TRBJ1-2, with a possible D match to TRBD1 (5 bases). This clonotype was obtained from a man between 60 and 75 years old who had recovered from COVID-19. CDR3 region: CATSSFLPGRRANYGYTF. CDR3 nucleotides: TGTGCCACCAGCAGCTTTTTACCAGGGAGGCGAGCTAACTATGGCTACACCTTC.